The 2 T cell receptor beta chains given below trace back to one sample, sequenced in a study of cytomegalovirus exposure and HLA in healthy donors. PCR involved 60 Vbeta and 13 Jbeta primers. Profiling relied on immunoSEQ multiplex PCR, and the TCRdb table lists in-frame clones only, not all of them. The repertoire holds some 100,000 clones, with over 55% as singletons. The sample taken for sequencing was PBMCs. These receptors all stem from a woman younger than 30 in good health and CMV-seropositive.

The V gene is TRBV7-9, the J gene TRBJ2-6; D gene uncertain. CDR3 size: 16 residues. The V gene's germline CDR1 is SEHNR and CDR2 FQNEAQ (reference sequence). Trimming pared 5 bases from V and 4 bases from J, leaving 15 bases between. The CDR3 loop is CASSPTLRRGANVLTF. In DNA form, the CDR3 reads TGTGCCAGCAGCCCGACCCTCCGCAGGGGGGCCAACGTCCTGACTTTC.

The chain links TRBV5-1 to TRBJ2-3; 8 nucleotides match TRBD2. The CDR3 sequence is 14 residues long. Germline CDR1 reads SGHRS; CDR2 reads YFSETQ. Trimming cost V 4 bases and J 5 bases; bases outside gene matches: 6. The DNA for the CDR3 is TGCGCCAGCAGCCGAGGGCTAGCGGGAGATACGCAGTATTTT. It yields the protein CASSRGLAGDTQYF.